Described below is a single T cell receptor beta chain sequence and its context. It was CD45RO-negative cells, positively selected for CCR7, that made up naive CD8 cells, with terminally differentiated effector memory CD45RA+ cells excluded. The source of the sample is a study of shared clonotypes between healthy human individuals. Sequenced by immunoSEQ multiplex PCR; TCRdb stores in-frame clones only, minus some. The sample records roughly 2.1 million clones, 93% being singletons. Germline V gene data show CDR1 as LGHNA and CDR2 as YSLEER. With 0 bases clipped from V and 7 bases from J, the junction kept 10 bases outside the gene matches. This CDR3 comprises 17 residues.

The clonotype was recovered from a young man in good health. Some clones in this sample may be carry-over from other donors' samples. The chain uses TRBV4-3 and TRBJ2-2; 8 nucleotides align to TRBD2. The sequenced sample was naive CD8+ T cells from PBMCs. The CDR3 DNA is TGCGCCAGCAGCCAAGATCTCCAGCGGGAGAAGAACGGGGAGCTGTTTTTT. Translating gives CASSQDLQREKNGELFF.